Below, 7 T cell receptor beta chains from the same sample are listed, as sequenced in a study of spatial heterogeneity in lung cancer. Study-wide results and caveats: Expanded intratumoral alpha and beta TCR counts tracked tumor mutation counts.

This sample's time point: sample taken at primary tumor resection. Their target antigens are unknown. TCRdb re-called the 5' RACE reads with MiXCR, one entry per CDR3 protein. There are 1,500 to 2,000 distinct CDR3 sequences in the sample; 4.5% to 5.5% occur only once, and approximately 20% lies in the top ten. The sequencing used lung tumor tissue, collected at surgery. The receptors were sampled from a male donor with early-stage non-small cell lung cancer.

The gene calls are TRBV5-1 and TRBJ2-3; D is possibly TRBD2 (7 bases). Trimming left V 5 bases short and J 1 base short, with 17 bases between. The CDR3 runs 16 residues. The germline CDR1 and CDR2 sequences are SGHRS and YFSETQ. CDR3 coding DNA: TGCGCCAGCAGTCCTTCGGGCGGGGGCCGCACAGATACGCAGTATTTT. Translated, it gives CASSPSGGGRTDTQYF.

By sample share, this clonotype is medium-sized. The rearrangement joins TRBV28 to TRBJ1-2; 8 bases are shared with TRBD1. The CDR3 spans 17 residues. The V gene end was trimmed by 6 bases and the J gene end by 4 bases; junction bases not matched to a gene: 16. The V gene's germline CDR1 is MDHEN and CDR2 SYDVKM. This chain's CDR3 is CASRLTGTGGNSYGYTF. Here the CDR3 DNA reads TGTGCCAGCAGGCTAACTGGGACAGGCGGAAATAGCTATGGCTACACCTTC.

By sample share, this clonotype is medium-sized. This chain joins TRBV9 and TRBJ1-1; D is undetermined. The CDR3 loop spans 13 amino acids. V was pared by 4 bases and J by 1 base, with 8 bases between. Germline CDR1 and CDR2: SGDLS and YYNGEE. In DNA form, the CDR3 reads TGTGCCAGCAGCCTTAGACAGAACACTGAAGCTTTCTTT. This sequence encodes CASSLRQNTEAFF.

This clonotype is deemed medium-sized (0.01 to 0.1%). The chain uses TRBV20-1 and TRBJ2-3, with 12 bases identical to TRBD2. CDR1 and CDR2 (germline): DFQATT, SNEGSKA (reference sequence). The trim removed 3 bases at V and 2 bases at J, leaving 6 bases unmatched. The CDR3 is made up of 16 amino acids. CDR3 sequence reads: CSARGGLAGPTDTQYF. CDR3 in DNA: TGCAGTGCTAGGGGGGGACTAGCGGGCCCCACAGATACGCAGTATTTT.

The V gene is TRBV27, the J gene TRBJ1-4; D gene unclear. The CDR3 sequence is 15 residues long. CDR1 is MNHEY and CDR2 is SMNVEV in the germline V gene (reference sequence). The germline V and J ends were trimmed by 5 bases and 8 bases, with 18 bases remaining between them. CDR3 amino acids: CASSPWASDGEKLFF. The DNA of the CDR3 is TGTGCCAGCAGTCCGTGGGCGAGTGACGGAGAAAAACTGTTTTTT.

This clonotype ranks as large (0.1 to 1%). The chain carries TRBV7-6 and TRBJ2-2; D unclear. The germline gives CDR1 SGHVS, CDR2 FNYEAQ. The CDR3 sequence is 13 residues long. V lost 1 base and J lost 3, with 3 bases in between. CDR3 bases: TGTGCCAGCAGCTTAGTGGACACCGGGGAGCTGTTTTTT. It specifies CASSLVDTGELFF.

In this sample, this clonotype is medium-sized. The chain employs TRBV12-3 or TRBV12-4 and TRBJ2-3; 11 nucleotides agree with TRBD2. V was pared by 5 bases and J by 2 bases, with 9 bases of the junction left unmatched. The CDR3 has 17 amino acids. The CDR3 DNA sequence: TGTGCCAGCAGTCAATCACTAGCGGGAGCATACACAGATACGCAGTATTTT. Encoded protein: CASSQSLAGAYTDTQYF.